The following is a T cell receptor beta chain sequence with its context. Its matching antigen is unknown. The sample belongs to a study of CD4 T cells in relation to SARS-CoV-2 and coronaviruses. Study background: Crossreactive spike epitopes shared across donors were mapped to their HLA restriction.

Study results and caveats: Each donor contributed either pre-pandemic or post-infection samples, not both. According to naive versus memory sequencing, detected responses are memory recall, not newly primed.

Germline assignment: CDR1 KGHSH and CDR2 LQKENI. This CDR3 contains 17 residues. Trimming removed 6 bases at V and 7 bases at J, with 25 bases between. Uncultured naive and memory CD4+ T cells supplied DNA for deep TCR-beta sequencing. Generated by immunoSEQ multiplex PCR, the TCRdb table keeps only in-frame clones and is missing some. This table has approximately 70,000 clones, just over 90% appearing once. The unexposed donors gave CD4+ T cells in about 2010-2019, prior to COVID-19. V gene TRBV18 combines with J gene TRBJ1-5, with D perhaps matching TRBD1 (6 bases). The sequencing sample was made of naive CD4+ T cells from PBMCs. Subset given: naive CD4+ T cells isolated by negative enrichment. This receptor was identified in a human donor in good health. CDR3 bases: TGTGCCAGCTCGCTATCAAGACCCACAGGGCTCGGGCAGCCCCAGCATTTT. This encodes CASSLSRPTGLGQPQHF.